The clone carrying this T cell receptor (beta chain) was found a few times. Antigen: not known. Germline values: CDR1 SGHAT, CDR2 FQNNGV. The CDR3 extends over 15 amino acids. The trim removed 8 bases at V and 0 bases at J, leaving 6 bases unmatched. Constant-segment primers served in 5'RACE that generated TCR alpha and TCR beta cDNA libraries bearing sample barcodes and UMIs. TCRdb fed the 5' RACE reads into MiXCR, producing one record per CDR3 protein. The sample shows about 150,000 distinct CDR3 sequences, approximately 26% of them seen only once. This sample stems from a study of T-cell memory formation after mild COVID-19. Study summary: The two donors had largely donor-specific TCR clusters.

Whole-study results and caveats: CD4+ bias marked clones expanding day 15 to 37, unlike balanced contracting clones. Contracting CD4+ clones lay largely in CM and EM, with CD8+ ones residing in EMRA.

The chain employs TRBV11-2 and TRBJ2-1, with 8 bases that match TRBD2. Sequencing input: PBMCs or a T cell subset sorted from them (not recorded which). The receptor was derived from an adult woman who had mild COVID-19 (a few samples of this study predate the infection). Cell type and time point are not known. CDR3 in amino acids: CASFVSGNSYNEQFF. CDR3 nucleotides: TGTGCCAGCTTCGTTAGCGGGAACTCCTACAATGAGCAGTTCTTC.